Following are 29 T cell receptor beta chains from one sample sequenced in a study of cytomegalovirus exposure and HLA in healthy donors (dated by TCRdb to 2015 to 2018). The receptor library was made with the immunoSEQ multiplex PCR assay. For the multiplex PCR, a mixture combining 60 forward primers for TCR Vbeta segments and 13 reverse primers for TCR Jbeta segments was used. What TCRdb holds here is the immuneACCESS table cut down to in-frame rearrangements. Part of the clones is not present; checked against another copy, under half of the missing clones reflect an unresolved V gene, and the others are unexplained. This sample comprises around 80,000 clones, about 79% of them detected only once. The ten largest clones capture roughly 6% of the sample. The specimen sequenced was PBMCs. The receptors stem from a female donor in good health and CMV-seronegative.

V gene TRBV7-8 combines with J gene TRBJ2-5; 8 bases line up with TRBD1. Looked up from germline, CDR1 is SGHVS and CDR2 is FQNEAQ. V dropped 5 bases and J dropped 5; count of bases not matched to a gene: 7. This CDR3 has 14 residues. The chain's CDR3 is CASSHRTGRETQYF. The DNA for the CDR3 is TGTGCCAGCAGCCATCGGACAGGGCGGGAGACCCAGTACTTC.

The chain recombines TRBV5-6 with TRBJ2-1; D uncertain. The V end lost 1 base, the J end lost 4 bases, and 6 bases lay between the germline ends. Looked up from germline, CDR1 is SGHDT and CDR2 is YYEEEE. The CDR3 loop spans 13 amino acids. The CDR3 spells CASSLSVYNEQFF. In DNA form, the CDR3 reads TGTGCCAGCAGCTTGAGCGTTTACAATGAGCAGTTCTTC.

The chain recombines TRBV10-1 with TRBJ1-1; D is ambiguous. Germline V gene lookup returns CDR1 WNHNN and CDR2 SYGVQD (reference sequence). Trimming pared 6 bases from V and 1 base from J, leaving 9 bases between. This CDR3 is 13 amino acids long. The CDR3 reads CASRVQRNTEAFF. The CDR3 bases are TGCGCCAGCAGAGTACAGAGGAACACTGAAGCTTTCTTT.

This clone has more than one count but fewer than ten. This chain joins TRBV2 and TRBJ1-1; D may be TRBD1 (5 bases). The V gene lost 3 bases and the J gene lost 3 bases, with 5 bases spanning the gap. CDR3 length equals 12 residues. Germline V lookup: CDR1 SNHLY, CDR2 FYNNEI. Here the CDR3 reads CASSDRDTEAFF. The CDR3 DNA is TGTGCCAGCAGTGACAGGGACACTGAAGCTTTCTTT. The variable domain in full, completed from reference TRBV2 and TRBJ1-1, reads EPEVTQTPSHQVTQMGQEVILRCVPISNHLYFYWYRQILGQKVEFLVSFYNNEISEKSEIFDDQFSVERPDGSNFTLKIRSTKLEDSAMYFCASSDRDTEAFFGQGTRLTVV.

V is TRBV6-5 and J is TRBJ2-2; tentative D call: TRBD2 (5 bases). The CDR3 loop spans 16 amino acids. Trimming stripped 2 bases from V and 4 bases from J, with 14 bases between. CDR1 is MNHEY and CDR2 is SVGAGI in the germline V gene. The CDR3, as DNA: TGTGCCAGCAGTTACCTGGGCGGAGGCCCCACCGGGGAGCTGTTTTTT. Protein sequence: CASSYLGGGPTGELFF.

The J gene is TRBJ1-2, the V gene TRBV5-6; possibly TRBD1 for D (6 bases). Looked up from germline, CDR1 is SGHDT and CDR2 is YYEEEE. The CDR3 is made up of 16 amino acids. V was trimmed by 5 bases and J by 0 bases, leaving 17 bases between them. The CDR3 is CASSFPTHRANYGYTF. The CDR3 bases are TGTGCCAGCAGTTTCCCTACCCACAGGGCTAACTATGGCTACACCTTC.

This sequence joins TRBV28 and TRBJ2-4, with TRBD1 matching 7 bases. The J segment lost 1 base and the V segment lost 3 bases, leaving 3 bases of the junction unmatched. Germline CDR1 reads MDHEN; CDR2 reads SYDVKM. The CDR3 covers 15 residues. CDR3 amino acids: CASSLTGWAKNIQYF. The CDR3 region has the DNA TGTGCCAGCAGTTTGACAGGGTGGGCCAAAAACATTCAGTACTTC. The whole variable domain, filled in from reference TRBV28 and TRBJ2-4, reads DVKVTQSSRYLVKRTGEKVFLECVQDMDHENMFWYRQDPGLGLRLIYFSYDVKMKEKGDIPEGYSVSREKKERFSLILESASTNQTSMYLCASSLTGWAKNIQYFGAGTRLSVL.

This chain links TRBV5-4 with TRBJ2-7, with D possibly being TRBD2 (6 bases). This CDR3 spans 17 amino acids. Trimming took 4 bases from V and 2 from J, leaving 22 bases between them. The germline CDR1 and CDR2 sequences are SGHNT and YYREEE (reference sequence). CDR3 amino acids: CASSPTTSGKPTYEQYF. The DNA of the CDR3 is TGTGCCAGCAGCCCCACGACTAGTGGGAAGCCGACCTACGAGCAGTACTTC.

J is TRBJ1-2 and V is TRBV28, with 7 bases identical to TRBD1. Germline-derived CDR1 and CDR2 are MDHEN and SYDVKM. The V gene end was trimmed by 6 bases and the J gene end by 4 bases; junction bases not matched to a gene: 8. The CDR3 consists of 14 residues. CDR3 DNA sequence: TGTGCCAGCAGACTCGGGACAGCCGGCTATGGCTACACCTTC. As protein: CASRLGTAGYGYTF.

The rearrangement uses TRBV5-1 and TRBJ1-1; D is possibly TRBD1 (5 bases). This CDR3 is 14 amino acids long. Per the germline V gene, CDR1 is SGHRS and CDR2 is YFSETQ. Trimming pared 4 bases from V and 5 bases from J, leaving 15 bases between. The CDR3 reads CASSQGGAGTEAFF. The DNA for the CDR3 is TGCGCCAGCAGCCAGGGTGGGGCTGGGACTGAAGCTTTCTTT.

This clone was observed a handful of times. The V call is TRBV6-5, the J call TRBJ1-4; D unresolved. The CDR3 covers 15 residues. Germline CDR1 is MNHEY and CDR2 is SVGAGI. The germline V and J ends were trimmed by 6 bases and 7 bases, with 18 bases remaining between them. CDR3 bases: TGTGCCAGCAGCCCGGGTGACGGAAAGCGTGAAAAACTGTTTTTT. Protein sequence: CASSPGDGKREKLFF.

The chain uses TRBV25-1 and TRBJ2-7, with a possible D match to TRBD1 (6 bases). This CDR3 is 13 amino acids long. V was trimmed by 7 bases and J by 0 bases, leaving 10 bases between them. The V gene's germline CDR1 is MGHDK and CDR2 SYGVNS. Here the CDR3 reads CASTRGGSYEQYF. The CDR3 DNA follows: TGTGCCAGCACCCGAGGGGGCTCCTACGAGCAGTACTTC.

This clone was seen only once. The rearrangement joins TRBV6-4 to TRBJ2-2; TRBD2 matches 8 bases. V lost 3 bases to trimming and J lost 1 base; unmatched junction nucleotides: 10. The CDR3 covers 18 residues. CDR1 and CDR2 from the germline V gene are MRHNA and SNTAGT. The CDR3 nucleotides read TGTGCCAGCAGTGAGATCGGGGAGCGGGGGAGGAACACCGGGGAGCTGTTTTTT. Its protein is CASSEIGERGRNTGELFF.

The V and J genes are TRBV25-1 and TRBJ2-1, with D uncertain. The CDR3 length is 11 residues. The germline gives CDR1 MGHDK, CDR2 SYGVNS. Trimming took off 1 base at V and 10 bases at J, with 5 bases between the two ends. Here the CDR3 DNA reads TGTGCCAGCAGTGAATTTCGGGAGCAGTTCTTC. Residues: CASSEFREQFF.

A few counts support this clone. The gene calls are TRBV4-2 and TRBJ2-7; D possibly corresponds to TRBD1 (6 bases). Germline V gene lookup returns CDR1 LGHNA and CDR2 YNFKEQ. Trimming took 0 bases from V and 7 from J, leaving 16 bases between them. This CDR3 contains 15 residues. The CDR3 loop is CASSQDQYGTREQYF. The CDR3, as DNA: TGTGCCAGCAGCCAAGACCAATACGGGACAAGGGAGCAGTACTTC.

The chain employs TRBV6-5 and TRBJ2-2; 10 nucleotides match TRBD1. Looked up from germline, CDR1 is MNHEY and CDR2 is SVGAGI. Trimming took 6 bases from V and 7 from J; bases not matched to a gene: 5. CDR3 length equals 14 residues. The CDR3 loop is CASSRQGAGGELFF. DNA of the CDR3: TGTGCCAGCAGCCGACAGGGGGCCGGCGGGGAGCTGTTTTTT.

This chain joins TRBV5-4 and TRBJ2-1; 7 bases map to TRBD2. The CDR3 covers 19 residues. Germline values: CDR1 SGHNT, CDR2 YYREEE (reference sequence). The trim removed 1 base at V and 0 bases at J, leaving 13 bases unmatched. The CDR3 DNA sequence: TGTGCCAGCAGCTTGAAAGGGCGGGTAGCGGGCGGCTCCTACAATGAGCAGTTCTTC. Translation gives CASSLKGRVAGGSYNEQFF.

This clone showed up just once. The chain links TRBV6-6 to TRBJ2-7; a weak D match, TRBD1 (6 bases). Trimming removed 3 bases from V and 6 bases from J, with 18 bases in between. Germline CDR1 is MNHNY and CDR2 is SVGAGI (reference sequence). CDR3 length: 15 residues. The CDR3 spells CASSYSPMIRGEQYF. The CDR3 DNA reads as TGTGCCAGCAGTTATTCTCCTATGATCAGGGGCGAGCAGTACTTC.

This clone was observed a single time. The V call is TRBV7-9, the J call TRBJ1-1; D not certain. Trimming took 1 base from V and 0 from J, leaving 12 bases between them. This CDR3 has 16 amino acids. Germline V gene sequence: CDR1 SEHNR, CDR2 FQNEAQ (reference sequence). The CDR3 loop is CASSLGPGSMNTEAFF. CDR3 coding DNA: TGTGCCAGCAGCTTAGGACCGGGGAGCATGAACACTGAAGCTTTCTTT.

The chain carries TRBV5-1 and TRBJ2-7; TRBD1 agrees at 8 bases. The CDR3 is 15 amino acids. Germline values: CDR1 SGHRS, CDR2 YFSETQ. J gave up 2 bases and V 0 bases, and 4 bases lay outside the gene matches. The CDR3 nucleotides are TGCGCCAGCAGCTTGGAGGGACAGGTAACCTACGAGCAGTACTTC. Its translation: CASSLEGQVTYEQYF.

The chain couples TRBV4-1 to TRBJ2-7; 8 bases fit TRBD2. With V trimmed by 0 bases and J by 3 bases, 7 bases remained unmatched. Germline V gene data show CDR1 as MGHRA and CDR2 as YSYEKL. CDR3 size: 16 residues. The CDR3 nucleotides read TGCGCCAGCAGCCAAGATCTGGCTAGCGGGTACTACGAGCAGTACTTC. Amino acids: CASSQDLASGYYEQYF.

In DNA, the CDR3 is TGTGCCAGCAGCTTTGGCGGGAGAGGGTTAAATGAGCAGTTCTTC. It yields the protein CASSFGGRGLNEQFF. The V and J genes are TRBV7-2 and TRBJ2-1; 7 positions match TRBD2. V shed 3 bases and J 7 bases; nucleotides not matched to a gene: 9. Germline V CDR1 and CDR2: SGHTA, FQGNSA. The CDR3 contains 15 residues.

This CDR3 is CAWRSEETQYF. DNA for the CDR3: TGTGCCTGGAGGTCCGAAGAGACCCAGTACTTC. This chain connects TRBV30 to TRBJ2-5; D unclear. Trimming cost V 3 bases and J 3 bases, with 5 bases left between them. Per the germline V gene, CDR1 is GTSNPN and CDR2 is SVGIG (reference sequence). This CDR3 is 11 amino acids long.

This clone came up a few times. The chain couples TRBV5-5 to TRBJ1-1; a weak D match, TRBD1 (5 bases). Per germline, CDR1 SGHKS and CDR2 YYEKEE (reference sequence). V lost 0 bases, J lost 0 bases, and 6 bases lay in between. The CDR3 covers 14 residues. CDR3 nucleotides: TGTGCCAGCAGCTTGGTAGGGGTGAACACTGAAGCTTTCTTT. Translated, it gives CASSLVGVNTEAFF.

This clone was seen a few times. The rearrangement uses TRBV7-8 and TRBJ1-1; 8 nucleotides align to TRBD1. This CDR3 comprises 15 residues. Germline values: CDR1 SGHVS, CDR2 FQNEAQ. V was pared by 1 base and J by 2 bases, with 3 bases of the junction left unmatched. CDR3 region: CASSLVDRGNTEAFF. The CDR3 DNA reads TGTGCCAGCAGCTTAGTTGACAGGGGAAACACTGAAGCTTTCTTT.

J is TRBJ2-5 and V is TRBV5-1, with D possibly matching TRBD1 (6 bases). The CDR3 is 15 residues long. Trimming removed 5 bases at V and 2 bases at J, with 16 bases between. Germline CDR1 reads SGHRS; CDR2 reads YFSETQ. Here the CDR3 reads CASSLGQRGQETQYF. The DNA for the CDR3 is TGCGCCAGCAGTTTAGGACAGAGGGGGCAAGAGACCCAGTACTTC.

The gene calls are TRBV2 and TRBJ2-6; D gene unclear. Germline assignment: CDR1 SNHLY and CDR2 FYNNEI. The CDR3 extends over 15 amino acids. The ends were cut back, 5 bases at V and 1 base at J, with 9 bases in the middle. The CDR3 DNA sequence: TGTGCCAGCAGTTACGGCGGTTCTGGGGCCAACGTCCTGACTTTC. This translates into CASSYGGSGANVLTF. The full variable domain, rest sourced from reference TRBV2 and TRBJ2-6, is EPEVTQTPSHQVTQMGQEVILRCVPISNHLYFYWYRQILGQKVEFLVSFYNNEISEKSEIFDDQFSVERPDGSNFTLKIRSTKLEDSAMYFCASSYGGSGANVLTFGAGSRLTVL.

As for this clone: The junction departs from the called germline gene at one end, perhaps through a read error. The V gene is TRBV2, the J gene TRBJ1-5; TRBD1 aligns across 7 bases. The CDR3 runs to 14 residues. Looked up from germline, CDR1 is SNHLY and CDR2 is FYNNEI. In DNA, the CDR3 is TGTGCCAGCAGTTACCGGGACAGCGATCAACCCCAGCATTTT. As protein: CASSYRDSDQPQHF.

The chain couples TRBV6-6 to TRBJ2-7; D call uncertain. The V end was cut by 7 bases, the J end by 0 bases, with 10 bases between. The CDR3 runs to 13 residues. CDR1 is MNHNY, CDR2 SVGAGI, per germline (reference sequence). The CDR3, as DNA: TGTGCCAGCAATCCGCCTAGCTCCTACGAGCAGTACTTC. Translated, it gives CASNPPSSYEQYF.